This T cell receptor (beta chain) is from a study of human T cells and chemical hapten exposure. At the level of the study: Once 0.01% DPC had been applied to the upper back by patch test, readings were taken at 6 days. The patient population, which was mostly female, had alopecia areata, totalis or universalis.

This clonotype has a handful of counts. Germline CDR1 is MRHNA and CDR2 is SNTAGT. The CDR3 length is 13 residues. Regarding time point: pre-sensitization, week 0. The treatment: therapeutic diphenylcyclopropenone sensitization with weekly scalp DPC. Each patch test followed a blood draw. TCRdb passed the RACE reads through MiXCR, listing each CDR3 protein once. The profile shows tens of thousands of distinct CDR3 sequences, roughly 9.1% of them singletons. J is TRBJ1-4 and V is TRBV6-4; tentatively, D is TRBD1 (5 bases). This receptor was obtained from a woman between 35 and 50 years old with alopecia areata. Some clones in this sample may be carry-over from other donors' samples. Sequenced here: whole blood, sampled in connection with sensitization to the hapten diphenylcyclopropenone (DPC). The CDR3 loop reads CAGGGSTNEKLFF. The CDR3 DNA reads as TGTGCGGGCGGGGGATCAACTAATGAAAAACTGTTTTTT.